These T cell receptor beta chains were read from a single sample in a study of T-cell memory formation after mild COVID-19. Each CDR3 protein is one row after TCRdb ran MiXCR on the 5' RACE reads. The data show roughly 620,000 distinct CDR3 sequences, with more than 15% seen just once and more than 10% held by the top ten. Sequenced input: PBMCs or a T cell subset sorted from them (not recorded which). The receptors come from an adult woman who had mild COVID-19 (a few samples of this study predate the infection). Cell type and time point are not known. Each CDR3 is given with its conserved first and last residue. A D gene is named only where the DNA matches it firmly. Clone size is shown for a subset of rows, as once, few, many or a class of expanded clone.

v_call	clone_size	d_call	j_call	cdr3_aa	cdr3_nt
TRBV20-1	few	.	TRBJ1-6	CSAKREYYNSPLHF	TGCAGTGCTAAACGGGAATACTATAATTCACCCCTCCACTTT
TRBV6-5	.	TRBD1	TRBJ1-1	CASSYWGAGGVNTEAFF	TGTGCCAGCAGTTACTGGGGCGCAGGGGGGGTGAACACTGAAGCTTTCTTT
TRBV12-3/TRBV12-4	many	.	TRBJ2-7	CASRGLGYEQYF	TGTGCCAGCAGGGGGTTGGGGTACGAGCAGTACTTC
TRBV6-5	few	.	TRBJ1-2	CASSYVSGAVRYGYTF	TGTGCCAGCAGTTACGTATCGGGGGCAGTTCGCTATGGCTACACCTTC
TRBV7-9	.	.	TRBJ2-7	CASSSDHRIYEQYF	TGTGCCAGCAGCTCTGACCACAGGATCTACGAGCAGTACTTC
TRBV24-1	few	.	TRBJ2-7	CATSADTAYEQYF	TGTGCCACCAGTGCAGACACCGCCTACGAGCAGTACTTC
TRBV19	.	TRBD2	TRBJ2-1	CASSIGGLAGGDNEQFF	TGTGCCAGTAGTATAGGCGGGCTAGCGGGAGGGGATAATGAGCAGTTCTTC
TRBV6-2/TRBV6-3	.	TRBD2	TRBJ2-7	CASSSGGSSDEQYF	TGTGCCAGCAGTTCGGGCGGGAGTTCGGACGAGCAGTACTTC
TRBV29-1	.	.	TRBJ2-3	CSVANSDTQYF	TGCAGCGTTGCGAATTCAGATACGCAGTATTTT
TRBV12-3/TRBV12-4	.	.	TRBJ2-7	CASSLGWSREQYF	TGTGCCAGCAGTTTAGGATGGTCGAGGGAGCAGTACTTC
TRBV12-3/TRBV12-4	few	.	TRBJ2-2	CASSLGLIPGELFF	TGTGCCAGCAGTTTAGGTCTAATCCCCGGGGAGCTGTTTTTT
TRBV18	.	TRBD2	TRBJ2-5	CASSPGLDGTQYF	TGTGCCAGCTCACCAGGACTAGATGGGACCCAGTACTTC